A selection of T cell receptor beta chains follows, all from one sample in a study of T cell responses to AZD1222 COVID-19 vaccine. Measured with immunoSEQ multiplex PCR; TCRdb has only the in-frame clones, and not every one. The table lists 110,000 to 150,000 clones, around nine tenths of them singletons. The specimen comprised peripheral blood, sampled on day 0 of AZD1222 vaccination. These TCRs come from an adult in good health. Each CDR3 is given with its conserved first and last residue. The D gene is left open where the match is weak. Size values are once, few and many counts, or a class for expanded clones, and some rows have none.

d_gene	j_gene	abundance	v_gene	CDR3aa	CDR3nt
.	TRBJ1-5	.	TRBV4-1	CASRSATGVKGQPQHF	TGCGCCAGCAGGTCGGCTACGGGGGTTAAGGGTCAGCCCCAGCATTTT
.	TRBJ2-2	.	TRBV7-3	CASSFTNTGELFF	TGTGCCAGCAGCTTCACAAACACCGGGGAGCTGTTTTTT
TRBD2	TRBJ2-3	.	TRBV6-4	CASSLIAGVDTQYF	TGTGCCAGCAGCCTTATAGCGGGAGTGGATACGCAGTATTTT
TRBD1	TRBJ1-1	.	TRBV18	CASSVRDRAAEAFF	TGTGCCAGCTCAGTCCGGGACAGGGCAGCTGAAGCTTTCTTT
.	TRBJ1-2	.	TRBV7-9	CASSPTGHPYGYTF	TGTGCCAGCAGCCCGACGGGACACCCCTATGGCTACACCTTC
TRBD1	TRBJ2-2	.	TRBV5-5	CASSLARTGRTGELFF	TGTGCCAGCAGCTTGGCCCGGACAGGGCGAACCGGGGAGCTGTTTTTT
.	TRBJ2-7	.	TRBV6-5	CASSYGNSLGYEQYF	TGTGCCAGCAGTTACGGGAACAGTTTAGGCTACGAGCAGTACTTC
TRBD2	TRBJ2-1	.	TRBV2	CASRPRVGAVAGSRDEQFF	TGTGCCAGCAGGCCCCGAGTGGGGGCGGTAGCGGGGAGTAGGGATGAGCAGTTCTTC
TRBD2	TRBJ2-3	.	TRBV24-1	CATSDGTSSKDTQYF	TGTGCCACCAGTGATGGGACTAGTAGCAAAGATACGCAGTATTTT
.	TRBJ2-7	.	TRBV2	CASSDDYEQYF	TGTGCCAGCAGTGATGACTACGAGCAGTACTTC
TRBD1	TRBJ1-2	.	TRBV7-9	CASSLLTGVNGYTF	TGTGCCAGCAGCTTACTCACAGGGGTAAATGGCTACACCTTC
.	TRBJ2-5	.	TRBV28	CASSLSLQGMETQYF	TGTGCCAGCAGTTTATCCTTGCAGGGCATGGAGACCCAGTACTTC
TRBD2	TRBJ2-7	.	TRBV7-8	CASSLGPSGGTYEQYF	TGTGCCAGCAGCTTAGGACCTAGCGGGGGGACCTACGAGCAGTACTTC
.	TRBJ1-2	.	TRBV7-8	CASSLDFGPYYGYTF	TGTGCCAGCAGCTTAGACTTCGGGCCCTACTATGGCTACACCTTC
.	TRBJ1-6	.	TRBV2	CASTTYSSYNSPLHF	TGTGCCAGCACTACCTACAGCTCCTATAATTCACCCCTCCACTTT
.	TRBJ2-7	.	TRBV2	CASRTEPNPSYEQYF	TGTGCCAGCAGGACGGAGCCCAACCCCTCCTACGAGCAGTACTTC
.	TRBJ1-4	once	TRBV7-5	CARSLEVGRGNEKLFF	.
.	TRBJ2-3	.	TRBV11-3	CASSSLGDTQYF	TGTGCCAGCAGCTCCTTGGGAGATACGCAGTATTTT
.	TRBJ1-2	.	TRBV30	CAWSRRVAYGYTF	TGTGCCTGGAGTAGGCGTGTAGCCTATGGCTACACCTTC
TRBD1	TRBJ1-5	.	TRBV6-1	CASSDLGQGDVQPQHF	TGTGCCAGCAGTGATTTAGGGCAGGGGGATGTTCAGCCCCAGCATTTT
.	TRBJ2-7	.	TRBV19	CASRNPGSPYEQYF	TGTGCCAGTAGGAACCCCGGGAGTCCCTACGAGCAGTACTTC
TRBD1	TRBJ2-7	.	TRBV6-1	CASSEATGTGQSEQYF	TGTGCCAGCAGTGAAGCGACCGGGACAGGTCAGAGCGAGCAGTACTTC
.	TRBJ2-7	few	TRBV5-1	CASSLVQIVGGSEQYF	TGCGCCAGCAGCTTGGTACAGATAGTTGGGGGGAGCGAGCAGTACTTC
.	TRBJ2-7	.	TRBV28	CASSLGLRGTYEQYF	TGTGCCAGCAGTTTAGGCCTAAGAGGGACTTACGAGCAGTACTTC
.	TRBJ1-2	.	TRBV6-6	CASSYGQAGYTF	TGTGCCAGCAGTTACGGCCAAGCGGGCTACACCTTC
.	TRBJ1-3	.	TRBV30	CAWKRDPISGNTIYF	TGTGCCTGGAAAAGGGACCCGATCTCTGGAAACACCATATATTTT
.	TRBJ1-1	.	TRBV12-3/TRBV12-4	CASSLTMNTEAFF	TGTGCCAGCAGTTTAACCATGAACACTGAAGCTTTCTTT
.	TRBJ1-1	few	TRBV6-5	CASRTGASNTEAFF	TGTGCCAGCAGAACCGGGGCCTCGAACACTGAAGCTTTCTTT
.	TRBJ1-5	once	TRBV19	CASSIVSVGWEAQPQHF	TGTGCCAGTAGTATAGTTTCAGTCGGTTGGGAGGCTCAGCCCCAGCATTTT
.	TRBJ1-5	.	TRBV5-4	CASSWDSNQPQHF	TGTGCCAGCAGCTGGGATAGCAATCAGCCCCAGCATTTT
TRBD2	TRBJ2-1	.	TRBV7-3	CASSPIAGGYNEQFF	TGTGCCAGCAGCCCGATAGCGGGAGGCTACAATGAGCAGTTCTTC
.	TRBJ2-2	.	TRBV5-4	CASSATDRGGELFF	TGTGCCAGCAGCGCGACTGACCGTGGCGGGGAGCTGTTTTTT
TRBD1	TRBJ1-5	.	TRBV30	CAWSFRTGDQPQHF	TGTGCCTGGAGTTTCAGGACAGGGGATCAGCCCCAGCATTTT
TRBD2	TRBJ2-7	.	TRBV2	CASSESGVAGGTYEQYF	TGTGCCAGCAGTGAATCGGGAGTGGCGGGAGGGACCTACGAGCAGTACTTC
TRBD1	TRBJ2-7	.	TRBV2	CASSEEGTGGGYEQYF	TGTGCCAGCAGTGAAGAGGGGACAGGGGGCGGCTACGAGCAGTACTTC
.	TRBJ1-2	.	TRBV15	CATSMGGGGKKYGYTF	TGTGCCACCAGCATGGGGGGAGGGGGGAAAAAGTATGGCTACACCTTC
.	TRBJ1-1	.	TRBV10-3	CAISDQGFGGTEAFF	TGTGCCATCAGTGATCAGGGTTTCGGGGGGACTGAAGCTTTCTTT
.	TRBJ2-1	.	TRBV7-9	CASSFSLADEQFF	TGTGCCAGCAGCTTCTCACTAGCAGATGAGCAGTTCTTC
TRBD1	TRBJ2-7	.	TRBV29-1	CSASPGTGAYEQYF	TGCAGCGCCTCTCCCGGGACAGGGGCCTACGAGCAGTACTTC
.	TRBJ1-2	.	TRBV5-1	CASSQDRPGRGYTF	TGCGCCAGCAGCCAAGACAGGCCGGGGAGGGGCTACACCTTC
.	TRBJ1-2	.	TRBV28	CASTRPGRNYGYTF	TGTGCCAGCACCCGCCCTGGGCGGAACTATGGCTACACCTTC
TRBD2	TRBJ2-1	.	TRBV11-3	CASSLGRTSGAIRFF	TGTGCCAGCAGCTTAGGTCGGACTAGCGGTGCAATTCGGTTCTTC
TRBD2	TRBJ2-5	.	TRBV5-1	CASSPSSRGGSETQYF	TGCGCCAGCAGCCCCTCCTCGCGGGGGGGCTCGGAGACCCAGTACTTC
.	TRBJ2-2	.	TRBV11-2	CASSPRTGELFF	TGTGCCAGCAGCCCCAGGACCGGGGAGCTGTTTTTT
.	TRBJ1-6	.	TRBV2	CASSEGRRNSPLHF	TGTGCCAGCAGTGAAGGCAGGCGTAATTCACCCCTCCACTTT
TRBD2	TRBJ2-3	.	TRBV11-2	CASSRMAGTSGDTDTQYF	TGTGCCAGCAGCCGAATGGCGGGGACTAGCGGGGACACAGATACGCAGTATTTT
TRBD1	TRBJ2-1	.	TRBV7-8	CASSPTGGPYNEQFF	TGTGCCAGCAGCCCTACAGGGGGACCCTACAATGAGCAGTTCTTC
TRBD1	TRBJ1-1	.	TRBV10-1	CASSAGQGAFPIRNTEAFF	TGCGCCAGCAGTGCTGGACAGGGGGCTTTTCCAATTCGGAACACTGAAGCTTTCTTT